This TCR beta chain was captured by sequencing in a study of T cell changes during pregnancy in multiple sclerosis. The germline V gene encodes CDR1 MNHNS and CDR2 SASEGT. The ends were cut back, 1 base at V and 3 bases at J, with 7 bases in the middle. The CDR3 spans 13 residues. Sequencing was performed with immunoSEQ multiplex PCR; in TCRdb, only in-frame clones are kept and a portion is missing. The table includes roughly 45,000 clones, 85% to 90% detected once. This clone occurred once. V and J are TRBV6-1 and TRBJ2-7; D gene uncertain. The sequence was collected from a female donor in good health, enrolled as a control in a pregnancy study. This specimen was peripheral blood, taken in the first trimester of pregnancy. The CDR3 sequence: CASSEDSFYEQYF. The DNA for the CDR3 is TGTGCCAGCAGTGAAGACAGCTTCTACGAGCAGTACTTC.